Included here is one TCR beta chain sequence, with context. Its antigen is currently unknown. From CD4+ cells came CD45RA+ naive and CD45RA-negative memory subsets. Profiled with immunoSEQ multiplex PCR; TCRdb holds only in-frame clones, not every one. Here the sample spans approximately 1,000,000 clones, roughly 74% being singletons. The data belong to a study of shared clonotypes between healthy human individuals. General observations from the study: The low donor count limited represented genetic and exposure-history diversity.

The length of the CDR3 is 14 residues. Germline assignment: CDR1 SNHLY and CDR2 FYNNEI. Trimming shortened V by 6 bases and J by 5 bases, and 16 bases separated the two germline ends. This TCR derives from a man between 18 and 35 years old in good health. Some clones in this sample may be carry-over from other donors' samples. What was sequenced was memory CD4+ T cells from PBMCs. Subset in this sample: CD45RA-negative fraction. V is TRBV2 and J is TRBJ1-2; D is possibly TRBD1 (6 bases). The CDR3 protein is CASSRQAANYGYTF. The DNA of the CDR3 is TGTGCCAGCAGCCGACAGGCCGCGAATTATGGCTACACCTTC.